The 6 T cell receptor beta chains reported below all come from one sample, sequenced in a study of blood T cell repertoires in COVID-19 (dated by TCRdb to the early 2020s). The library was produced with the immunoSEQ multiplex PCR assay. In TCRdb, the immuneACCESS table is reduced to in-frame sequences with V and J assigned. These tables do not hold every clone; where another copy was compared, an unresolved V gene accounts for under half, and the others remain unexplained. In this sample the table shows approximately 250,000 clones, 80% to 95% of which occur a single time. The ten largest make up around 2.8% of the sample. The sample comprised PBMCs or T cells enriched from blood (not recorded which). Receptors were obtained from a man aged 40-49 years who had been exposed to COVID-19.

The V call is TRBV7-9, the J call TRBJ2-7, with 11 bases that match TRBD1. The CDR3 consists of 16 residues. The V and J ends lost 5 bases and 3 bases, in that order; junction bases with no gene match: 9. Germline CDR1 and CDR2: SEHNR and FQNEAQ (reference sequence). CDR3 DNA: TGTGCCAGCAGCACCATACAGGGACAGGGGGACTACGAGCAGTACTTC. Encoded protein: CASSTIQGQGDYEQYF. The whole variable domain, remainder taken from reference TRBV7-9 and TRBJ2-7, is DTGVSQNPRHKITKRGQNVTFRCDPISEHNRLYWYRQTLGQGPEFLTYFQNEAQLEKSRLLSDRFSAERPKGSFSTLEIQRTEQGDSAMYLCASSTIQGQGDYEQYFGPGTRLTVT.

This rearrangement joins TRBV28 to TRBJ1-1, with TRBD1 as a possible D gene (5 bases). The germline gives CDR1 MDHEN, CDR2 SYDVKM. V was cut by 5 bases and J by 8 bases, with 21 bases left in between. The CDR3 length is 15 residues. In DNA form, the CDR3 reads TGTGCCAGCAGTACTTTGTCGGGGGATGCAACGGAAGCTTTCTTT. Its translation: CASSTLSGDATEAFF.

The CDR3 here is CASSFLDRDEQYF. CDR3 nucleotides: TGTGCCAGCAGCTTCCTAGACAGGGACGAGCAGTACTTC. The gene calls are TRBV11-1 and TRBJ2-7; 7 positions match TRBD1. Germline V gene data show CDR1 as SGHAT and CDR2 as FQDESV (reference sequence). After removal of 3 bases from V and 5 bases from J, the junction contained 4 bases not matched to a gene. The CDR3 consists of 13 residues.

The CDR3: CASSLEAVYGYTF. The DNA for the CDR3 is TGCGCCAGCAGCTTGGAAGCGGTCTATGGCTACACCTTC. V is TRBV5-1 and J is TRBJ1-2; D ambiguous. This CDR3 region has 13 residues. The germline V gene has CDR1 SGHRS and CDR2 YFSETQ. Trimming took 0 bases from V and 4 from J, leaving 7 bases between them.

The J gene is TRBJ2-5, the V gene TRBV11-2, with a possible D match to TRBD2 (6 bases). There are 17 residues in the CDR3. Germline-derived CDR1 and CDR2 are SGHAT and FQNNGV. V lost 5 bases and J 5 bases, leaving 24 bases between the germline ends. CDR3: CASSAKSLVTRSETQYF. In nucleotides, the CDR3 is TGTGCCAGCAGCGCTAAGAGCCTAGTGACTAGGTCGGAGACCCAGTACTTC. Full variable domain (remainder filled in from reference TRBV11-2 and TRBJ2-5): EAGVAQSPRYKIIEKRQSVAFWCNPISGHATLYWYQQILGQGPKLLIQFQNNGVVDDSQLPKDRFSAERLKGVDSTLKIQPAKLEDSAVYLCASSAKSLVTRSETQYFGPGTRLLVL.

This chain joins TRBV28 and TRBJ1-1; TRBD1 matches at 9 bases. J gave up 5 bases and V 0 bases, and 4 bases lay outside the gene matches. There are 15 residues in the CDR3. Per germline, CDR1 MDHEN and CDR2 SYDVKM. Here the CDR3 DNA reads TGTGCCAGCAGTTTATGGGGACAGGGCGGGACTGAAGCTTTCTTT. It specifies CASSLWGQGGTEAFF.